This T cell receptor (beta chain) originates from a study of CD8+ T cells in alopecia areata. Extraction of RNA preceded its reverse transcription into cDNA, which served as the sequencing template. Assay: immunoSEQ multiplex PCR; the TCRdb copy retains only in-frame clones and omits some. The sample has some 200,000 clones, around 60% seen once. Per germline, CDR1 SNHLY and CDR2 FYNNEI. The CDR3 extends over 15 amino acids. The V and J ends lost 2 bases and 5 bases, in that order; junction bases with no gene match: 5. Treatment denoted: oral pan-JAK inhibitor, 5-10 mg twice daily. Sequences were derived from CD8+ T cells sorted from blood, sampled at week 24, from a patient treated with tofacitinib. The chain recombines TRBV2 with TRBJ2-1; 8 bases are a match to TRBD2. The sequence was collected from a human donor with alopecia areata. The CDR3 DNA follows: TGTGCCAGCAGTGAACGAGCGGGGGCACACAATGAGCAGTTCTTC. Translation gives CASSERAGAHNEQFF.